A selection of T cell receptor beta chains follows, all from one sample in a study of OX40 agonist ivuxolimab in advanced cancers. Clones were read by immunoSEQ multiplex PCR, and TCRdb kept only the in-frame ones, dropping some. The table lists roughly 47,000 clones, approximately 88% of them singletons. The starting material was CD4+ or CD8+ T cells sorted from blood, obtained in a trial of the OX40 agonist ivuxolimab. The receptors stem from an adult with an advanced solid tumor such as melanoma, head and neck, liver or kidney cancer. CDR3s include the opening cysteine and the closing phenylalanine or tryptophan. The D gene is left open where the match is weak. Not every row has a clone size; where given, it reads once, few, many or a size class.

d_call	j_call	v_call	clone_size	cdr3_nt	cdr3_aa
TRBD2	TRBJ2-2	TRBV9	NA	TGTGCCAGCAGTGGATCAGCGGGGGACTACACCGGGGAGCTGTTTTTT	CASSGSAGDYTGELFF
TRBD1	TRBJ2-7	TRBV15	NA	TGTGCCACCAGCAGAGCCGCTTCGGGACAGGCCTACGAGCAGTACTTC	CATSRAASGQAYEQYF
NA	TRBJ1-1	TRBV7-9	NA	TGTGCCAGCAGCTTAGCGATTAGTGCGGACACTGAAGCTTTCTTT	CASSLAISADTEAFF
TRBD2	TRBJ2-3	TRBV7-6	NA	TGTGCCAGCAGCTTAGGCGGCAGCGGGGGCACGCATACGCAGTATTTT	CASSLGGSGGTHTQYF
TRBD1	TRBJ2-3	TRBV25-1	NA	TGTGCCAGCAGTGCGACAGGGGGCGTTGATACGCAGTATTTT	CASSATGGVDTQYF
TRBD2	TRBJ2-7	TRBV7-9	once	TGTGCCAGCAGCTCAGGACTAGCGGGAACCTACGAGCAGTACTTC	CASSSGLAGTYEQYF
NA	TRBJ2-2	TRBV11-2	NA	TGTGCCAGCAGCCCCGTTATCCGGGGAAGGGCCGGGGAGCTGTTTTTT	CASSPVIRGRAGELFF
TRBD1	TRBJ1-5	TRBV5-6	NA	TGTGCCAGCAGCCTCGGGACAGGGGTTAATCAGCCCCAGCATTTT	CASSLGTGVNQPQHF
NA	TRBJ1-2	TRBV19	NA	TGTGCCAGTAGTATAGACTATGGCTACACCTTC	CASSIDYGYTF
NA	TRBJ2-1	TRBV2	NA	TGTGCCAGCAAGGACGGGTACTCCTACAATGAGCAGTTCTTC	CASKDGYSYNEQFF
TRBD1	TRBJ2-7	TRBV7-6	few	TGTGCCAGCAGCTCTGGACAGGGAACATCCTACGAGCAGTACTTC	CASSSGQGTSYEQYF
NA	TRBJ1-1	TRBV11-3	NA	TGTGCCAGCAGCCCGGGGACTACGGGGGCTGAAGCTTTCTTT	CASSPGTTGAEAFF
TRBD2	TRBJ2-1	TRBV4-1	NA	TGCGCCAGCAGCCAAGTAAACGGGAGGACGAATGAGCAGTTCTTC	CASSQVNGRTNEQFF
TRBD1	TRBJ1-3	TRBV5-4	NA	TGTGCCAGCAGCTTGGTCCCTCGACAGGGGGCGCGTGACACCATATATTTT	CASSLVPRQGARDTIYF
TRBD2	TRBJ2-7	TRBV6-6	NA	TGTGCCAGCAAGACACTAGCGGGTTCCTACGAGCAGTACTTC	CASKTLAGSYEQYF
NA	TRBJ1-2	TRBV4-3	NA	TGCGCCAGCAGCCAAGACAACGACCTAGCTAACTATGGCTACACCTTC	CASSQDNDLANYGYTF
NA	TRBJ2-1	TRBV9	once	TGTGCCAGCAGCTGGGTAGGGTCTCCCTACAATGAGCAGTTCTTC	CASSWVGSPYNEQFF
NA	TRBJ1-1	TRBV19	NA	TGTGCCAGTAGTATCTCAGGAGCTACTGAAGCTTTCTTT	CASSISGATEAFF
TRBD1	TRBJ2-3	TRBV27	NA	TGTGCCAGCAAACCCGCTTCAGGGGGCCGTGCAGATACGCAGTATTTT	CASKPASGGRADTQYF
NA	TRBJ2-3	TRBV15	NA	TGTGCCACCAGCAGAGGGGGACTGGAAAGCACAGATACGCAGTATTTT	CATSRGGLESTDTQYF
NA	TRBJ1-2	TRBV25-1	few	TGTGCCAGCAGTGATAGGCGGGGTGGCTACACCTTC	CASSDRRGGYTF
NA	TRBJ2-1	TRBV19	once	TGTGCCACCGCGACTTCCATCTATGAGCAGTTCTTC	CATATSIYEQFF
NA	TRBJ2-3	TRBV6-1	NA	TGTGCCAGCAGTGAAGAGACTTTTATTAGCACAGATACGCAGTATTTT	CASSEETFISTDTQYF
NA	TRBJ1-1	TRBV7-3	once	TGTGCCAGCAGCCCATTCAGACGGGCGAACACTGAAGCTTTCTTT	CASSPFRRANTEAFF
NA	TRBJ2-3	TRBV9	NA	TGTGCCAGCAGCGTTGCCCCCAGGGGCCTTAGCACAGATACGCAGTATTTT	CASSVAPRGLSTDTQYF
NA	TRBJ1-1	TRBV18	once	TGTGCCAGCTTCTCAGGAGAGTGGAAGCCTGAAGCTTTCTTT	CASFSGEWKPEAFF
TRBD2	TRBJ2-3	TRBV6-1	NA	TGTGCCAGCAGTGAACTAGCGGGAGACACAGATACGCAGTATTTT	CASSELAGDTDTQYF
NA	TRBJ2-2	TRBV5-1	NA	TGCGCCAGCAGCTTTAGTAGCGGGGAGCTGTTTTTT	CASSFSSGELFF
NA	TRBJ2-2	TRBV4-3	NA	TGCGCCAGCAGTAGACGGGCGGGGAACACCGGGGAGCTGTTTTTT	CASSRRAGNTGELFF
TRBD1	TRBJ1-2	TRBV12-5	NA	TGTGCTAGTGGTTCATGGACAGGCAAATTCTATGGCTACACCTTC	CASGSWTGKFYGYTF
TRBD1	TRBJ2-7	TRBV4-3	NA	TGCGCCAGCAGCCAAGATTGGCAGGGGGCGTCTCTTTGGAACGAGCAGTACTTC	CASSQDWQGASLWNEQYF
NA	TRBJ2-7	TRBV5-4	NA	TGTGCCAGCAGCACGGACGGAGGGGGCTACGAGCAGTACTTC	CASSTDGGGYEQYF
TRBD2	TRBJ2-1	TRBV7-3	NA	TGTGCCAGCAGCTCATCCGGACTAGCGGGGAATGAGCAGTTCTTC	CASSSSGLAGNEQFF
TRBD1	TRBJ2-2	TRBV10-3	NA	TGTGCCATCAGTGACGGACAGGGGGAGAACACCGGGGAGCTGTTTTTT	CAISDGQGENTGELFF
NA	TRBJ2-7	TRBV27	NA	TGTGCCAGCAGTTTACGGCAGGTTGGGGCCTACGAGCAGTACTTC	CASSLRQVGAYEQYF
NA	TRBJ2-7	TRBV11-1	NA	TGTGCCAGCAGCCAAGTCATGTCCGGCCACGAGCAGTACTTC	CASSQVMSGHEQYF